This entry is about one T cell receptor (beta chain). The antigen remains unidentified. When sampled, the donors appeared nominally healthy, though they likely had unrecorded immune exposures. This record belongs to a study of cytomegalovirus exposure and HLA in healthy donors. J gave up 3 bases and V 3 bases, and 5 bases lay outside the gene matches. The germline gives CDR1 SEHNR, CDR2 FQNEAQ (reference sequence). The CDR3 runs 15 residues. PCR amplification relied on 60 Vbeta primers (plus 13 Jbeta primers). Sequencing used immunoSEQ multiplex PCR; TCRdb keeps in-frame clones, though not all of them. Counted here are under 200,000 clones, around 63% occurring once; the ten biggest clones make up 4% to 5.5%. Study-wide results and limits: In a later analysis, TCR beta V- and J-gene trimming showed a link to a missense DCLRE1C variant.

V gene TRBV7-9 combines with J gene TRBJ1-2; 9 positions match TRBD1. The sequencing sample was made of PBMCs. This sequence was found in a woman aged 18-29 years in good health and CMV-seropositive. The CDR3: CASSLRGTGHYGYTF. The CDR3 nucleotides read TGTGCCAGCAGCTTGCGCGGGACAGGGCACTATGGCTACACCTTC.